This record concerns one T cell receptor beta chain sequence. This sample stems from a study of blood T cell repertoires in COVID-19. Turning to the study itself: Donors in the United States, Italy and Spain gave samples during acute or convalescent COVID-19. In each case, the material was cDNA or gDNA derived from T cells, B-cell-depleted T cells, or PBMCs.

In the original workflow: The assay estimated nucleated cells by amplifying reference gene primers. Only in-frame clones appear in the TCRdb table, and some are missing; sequencing was by immunoSEQ multiplex PCR. The V and J calls and clone size are taken from that table; D and trimming were inferred from the DNA. Among more than 200,000 clones listed, around 90% were seen once. CDR1 and CDR2 from the germline V gene are KGHSH and LQKENI. The length of the CDR3 is 16 residues. V was clipped by 3 bases and J by 6 bases, with 20 bases between them. This TCR was sampled from a human donor in a cohort sampled during active COVID-19. Sequencing was performed on peripheral blood. The chain employs TRBV18 and TRBJ1-2, with D perhaps matching TRBD1 (5 bases). The CDR3, as DNA: TGTGCCAGCTCACCCCCGTCCGGGCAGGGTATCAATGGCTACACCTTC. This gives the protein CASSPPSGQGINGYTF. The complete variable domain, with remaining parts taken from reference TRBV18 and TRBJ1-2, reads NAGVMQNPRHLVRRRGQEARLRCSPMKGHSHVYWYRQLPEEGLKFMVYLQKENIIDESGMPKERFSAEFPKEGPSILRIQQVVRGDSAAYFCASSPPSGQGINGYTFGSGTRLTVV.